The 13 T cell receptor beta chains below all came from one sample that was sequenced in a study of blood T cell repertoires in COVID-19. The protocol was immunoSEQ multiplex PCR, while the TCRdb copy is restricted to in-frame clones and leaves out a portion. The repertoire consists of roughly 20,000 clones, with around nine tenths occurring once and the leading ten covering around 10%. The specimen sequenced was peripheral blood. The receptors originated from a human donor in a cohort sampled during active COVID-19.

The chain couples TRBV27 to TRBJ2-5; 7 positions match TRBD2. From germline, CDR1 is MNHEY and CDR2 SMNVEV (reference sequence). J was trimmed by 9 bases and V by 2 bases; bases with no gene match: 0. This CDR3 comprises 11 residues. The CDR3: CASSLGGAQYF. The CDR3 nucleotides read TGTGCCAGCAGTTTAGGGGGGGCCCAGTACTTC.

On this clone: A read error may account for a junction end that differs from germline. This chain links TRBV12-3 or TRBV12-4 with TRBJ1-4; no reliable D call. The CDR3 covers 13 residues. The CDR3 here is CASSTRTTEKLFF. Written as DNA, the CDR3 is TGTGCCAGCAGCACCCGGACTACTGAAAAACTGTTTTTT.

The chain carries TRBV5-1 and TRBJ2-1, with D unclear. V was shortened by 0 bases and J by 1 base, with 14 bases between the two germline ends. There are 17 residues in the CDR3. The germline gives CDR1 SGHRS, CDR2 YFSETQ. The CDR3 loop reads CASSLDGEARSYNEQFF. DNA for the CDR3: TGCGCCAGCAGCTTGGATGGCGAGGCTAGATCCTACAATGAGCAGTTCTTC.

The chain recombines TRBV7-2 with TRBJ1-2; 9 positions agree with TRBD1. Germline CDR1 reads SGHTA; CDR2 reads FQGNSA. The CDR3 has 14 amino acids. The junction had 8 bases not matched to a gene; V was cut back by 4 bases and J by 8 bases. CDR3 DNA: TGTGCCAGCAGCTCAGGACAGGGGTCGAGAGGCTACACCTTC. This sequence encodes CASSSGQGSRGYTF.

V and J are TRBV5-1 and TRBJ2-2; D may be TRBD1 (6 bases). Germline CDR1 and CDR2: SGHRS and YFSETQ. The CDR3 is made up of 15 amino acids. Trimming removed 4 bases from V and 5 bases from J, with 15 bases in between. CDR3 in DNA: TGCGCCAGCAGCACCTCAACAGGGATGACCGGGGAGCTGTTTTTT. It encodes CASSTSTGMTGELFF.

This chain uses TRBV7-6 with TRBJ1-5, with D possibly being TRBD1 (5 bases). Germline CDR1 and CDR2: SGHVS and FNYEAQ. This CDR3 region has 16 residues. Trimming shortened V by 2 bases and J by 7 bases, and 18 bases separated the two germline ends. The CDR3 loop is CASSLTPGGGRQPQHF. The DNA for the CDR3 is TGTGCCAGCAGCTTAACACCGGGGGGTGGTAGGCAGCCCCAGCATTTT.

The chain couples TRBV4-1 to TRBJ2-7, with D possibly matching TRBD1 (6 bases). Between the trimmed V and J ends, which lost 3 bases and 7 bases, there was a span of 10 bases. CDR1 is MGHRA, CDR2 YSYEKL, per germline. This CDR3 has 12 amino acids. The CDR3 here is CASSHFGTEQYF. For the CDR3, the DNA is TGCGCCAGCAGCCACTTCGGGACAGAGCAGTACTTC.

CDR3 DNA: TGTGCCAGCAGTTACCGCAGTGAGCAGTTCTTC. Encoded protein: CASSYRSEQFF. This chain links TRBV6-6 with TRBJ2-1; D gene unclear. The V gene lost 2 bases and the J gene lost 9 bases, with 5 bases spanning the gap. Germline V CDR1 and CDR2: MNHNY, SVGAGI (reference sequence). The CDR3 is made up of 11 amino acids.

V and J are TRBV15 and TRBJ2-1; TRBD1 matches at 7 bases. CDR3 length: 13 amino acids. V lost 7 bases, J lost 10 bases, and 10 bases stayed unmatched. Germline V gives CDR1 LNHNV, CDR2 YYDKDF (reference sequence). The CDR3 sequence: CATMGQPVGEQFF. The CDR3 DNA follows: TGTGCCACCATGGGACAGCCTGTGGGGGAGCAGTTCTTC.

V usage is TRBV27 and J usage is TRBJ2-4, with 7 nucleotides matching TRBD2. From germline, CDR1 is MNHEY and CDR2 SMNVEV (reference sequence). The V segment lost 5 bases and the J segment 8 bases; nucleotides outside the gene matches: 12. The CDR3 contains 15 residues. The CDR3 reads CASSDLKAGSYIQYF. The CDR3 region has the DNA TGTGCCAGCAGTGACCTGAAAGCGGGGAGCTACATTCAGTACTTC.

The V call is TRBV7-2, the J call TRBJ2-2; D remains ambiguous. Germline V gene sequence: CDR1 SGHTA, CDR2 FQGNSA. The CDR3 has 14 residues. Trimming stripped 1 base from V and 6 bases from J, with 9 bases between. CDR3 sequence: CASSLVNRAGELFF. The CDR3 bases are TGTGCCAGCAGCTTAGTTAACCGGGCCGGGGAGCTGTTTTTT.

CDR3 region: CASSLGPSDYNEQFF. CDR3 DNA: TGTGCCAGCAGCTTAGGGCCTAGCGACTACAATGAGCAGTTCTTC. This chain joins TRBV7-2 and TRBJ2-1; D is perhaps TRBD2 (6 bases). With 1 base removed from V and 3 bases from J, the gap between germline ends came to 10 bases. Germline assignment: CDR1 SGHTA and CDR2 FQGNSA. The CDR3 spans 15 residues.

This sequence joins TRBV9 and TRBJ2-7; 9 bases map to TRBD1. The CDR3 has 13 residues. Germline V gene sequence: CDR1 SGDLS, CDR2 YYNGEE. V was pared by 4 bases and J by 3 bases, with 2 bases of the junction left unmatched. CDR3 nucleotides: TGTGCCAGCAGCCCGGGACAGGGCTACGAGCAGTACTTC. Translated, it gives CASSPGQGYEQYF.